This T cell receptor beta chain is drawn from a study of blood T cell repertoires in COVID-19. Study-wide background: COVID-19 samples, acute and convalescent, were from the United States, Italy and Spain. From T cells, B-cell-depleted T cells, or PBMCs came the material, which was cDNA or gDNA.

Germline CDR1 is SGHTA and CDR2 is FQGNSA. The V gene lost 5 bases and the J gene lost 4 bases, with 18 bases spanning the gap. This CDR3 spans 16 amino acids. Authors' processing steps: Reference gene primer amplification gave nucleated cell count estimates. Clones were read by immunoSEQ multiplex PCR, and TCRdb kept only the in-frame ones, dropping some. V, J and clone size are taken as reported in that table, and D and trimming were inferred from the DNA itself. Of around 150,000 clones detected, approximately 86% appear once; the ten largest clones hold around 8.2%. The chain couples TRBV7-2 to TRBJ1-3; possible D gene TRBD1, 6 bases. Source material: peripheral blood. This TCR was recovered from a man aged 55 to 70 with acute or convalescent COVID-19. CDR3 region: CASSLGPQGSGNTIYF. The CDR3 region has the DNA TGTGCCAGCAGCCTCGGACCACAGGGTTCGGGAAACACCATATATTTT.